Listed here are 4 T cell receptor beta chains from one sample, sequenced in a study of beta chain features in type 1 diabetes. What was sequenced were expressed TCRB transcripts, since all of the isolated RNA had been reverse transcribed. The protocol was immunoSEQ multiplex PCR, while the TCRdb copy is restricted to in-frame clones and leaves out a portion. This table has 140,000 to 150,000 clones, 40% to 55% appearing once. Specimen: Tregs from blood. The receptors derive from a young man in good health.

This clone has more than one count but fewer than ten. J is TRBJ1-5 and V is TRBV6-1; 7 bases are a match to TRBD1. CDR1 is MNHNS, CDR2 SASEGT, per germline. The CDR3 is 14 residues long. Trimming cost V 8 bases and J 11 bases; bases outside gene matches: 15. The CDR3 sequence: CASDFRDSRRTQHF. CDR3 DNA: TGTGCCAGCGACTTCCGGGACAGCCGCCGGACCCAGCATTTT.

V and J are TRBV19 and TRBJ2-7, with D perhaps matching TRBD2 (7 bases). V was pared by 8 bases and J by 5 bases, with 13 bases between. The CDR3 loop spans 12 amino acids. The germline gives CDR1 LNHDA, CDR2 SQIVND (reference sequence). The CDR3 DNA sequence: TGTGCCAGTCGGGGGGCCCGACACGAGCAGTACTTC. As protein: CASRGARHEQYF.

This clone showed up just a few times. The chain has TRBV4-3 and TRBJ2-5; TRBD1 aligns across 8 bases. The V and J ends lost 3 bases and 5 bases, in that order; junction bases with no gene match: 8. CDR1 and CDR2 from the germline V gene are LGHNA and YSLEER. The CDR3 loop spans 15 amino acids. The CDR3 sequence: CASSQPRNRGETQYF. For the CDR3, the DNA is TGCGCCAGCAGCCAGCCCCGCAACAGGGGGGAGACCCAGTACTTC.

The V call is TRBV5-1, the J call TRBJ1-1; D possibly corresponds to TRBD1 (6 bases). This CDR3 is built from 12 residues. Trimming shortened V by 6 bases and J by 5 bases, and 11 bases separated the two germline ends. Germline loops: CDR1 SGHRS, CDR2 YFSETQ. CDR3 bases: TGCGCCAGCACAGGGGCTGGAACTGAAGCTTTCTTT. It encodes CASTGAGTEAFF.